The clone carrying this T cell receptor (beta chain) was detected only a few times. This sample is drawn from a study of CD8+CD57+ T cells in acquired aplastic anemia. Study in general: The study obtained an average of 3.2 ug of DNA from sorted CD4+ and CD8+ cells.

The CDR3 spans 11 residues. Germline lookup yields CDR1 DFQATT and CDR2 SNEGSKA (reference sequence). Trimming stripped 2 bases from V and 6 bases from J, with 8 bases between. TCR beta VDJ and CDR3 were profiled, and genomic DNA was the template. One entry per CDR3 protein, called by TCRdb with MiXCR from the reads. The table shows 150,000 to 200,000 distinct CDR3 sequences, with around 65% occurring only once. The V and J genes are TRBV20-1 and TRBJ2-7, with D uncertain. The clonotype comes from a human donor with severe aplastic anemia or a healthy control (not recorded which). Sequenced input: sorted CD4+, CD8+, or CD8+CD57+ T cells (not recorded which) from PBMCs. CDR3 residues: CSARTDGEQYF. The CDR3 DNA follows: TGCAGTGCTAGAACAGACGGCGAGCAGTACTTC.